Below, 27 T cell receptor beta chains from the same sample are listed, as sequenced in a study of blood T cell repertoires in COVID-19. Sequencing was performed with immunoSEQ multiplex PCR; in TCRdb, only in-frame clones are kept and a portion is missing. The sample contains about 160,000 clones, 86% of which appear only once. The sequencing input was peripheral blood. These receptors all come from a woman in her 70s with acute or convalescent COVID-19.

This chain's CDR3 is CASSLGLADTDTQYF. The CDR3 region has the DNA TGTGCCAGCAGCTTAGGACTAGCGGACACAGATACGCAGTATTTT. V gene TRBV7-2 combines with J gene TRBJ2-3; 9 bases are shared with TRBD2. Losses at the gene ends were 1 base for V and 2 bases for J; bases not matched to a gene: 1. Germline lookup yields CDR1 SGHTA and CDR2 FQGNSA. This CDR3 has 15 amino acids.

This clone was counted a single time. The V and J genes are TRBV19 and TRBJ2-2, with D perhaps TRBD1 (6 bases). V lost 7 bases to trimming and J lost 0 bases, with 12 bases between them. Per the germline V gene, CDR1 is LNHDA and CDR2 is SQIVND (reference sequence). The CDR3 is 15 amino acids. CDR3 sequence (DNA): TGTGCCAGTACCAGAGGACAGTCGAACACCGGGGAGCTGTTTTTT. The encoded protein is CASTRGQSNTGELFF.

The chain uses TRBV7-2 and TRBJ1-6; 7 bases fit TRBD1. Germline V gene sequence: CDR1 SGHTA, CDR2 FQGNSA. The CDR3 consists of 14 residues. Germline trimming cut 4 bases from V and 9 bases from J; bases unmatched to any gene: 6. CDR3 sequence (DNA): TGTGCCAGCAGCTCACAGGGGTGGGGTTCACCCCTCCACTTT. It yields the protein CASSSQGWGSPLHF.

This CDR3 is CASSLGTSGRRADTQYF. In DNA, the CDR3 is TGTGCCAGCAGCTTAGGGACTAGCGGGAGAAGAGCAGATACGCAGTATTTT. The V gene is TRBV7-2, the J gene TRBJ2-3, with TRBD2 matching over 13 bases. The CDR3 covers 17 residues. Germline V lookup: CDR1 SGHTA, CDR2 FQGNSA. J gave up 4 bases and V 1 base, and 5 bases lay outside the gene matches.

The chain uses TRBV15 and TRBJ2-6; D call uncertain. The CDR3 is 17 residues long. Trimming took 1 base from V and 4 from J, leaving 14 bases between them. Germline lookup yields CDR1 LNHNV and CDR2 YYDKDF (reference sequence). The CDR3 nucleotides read TGTGCCACCAGCAGAGCGGTCAGTTCGAGGGGGGCCAACGTCCTGACTTTC. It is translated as CATSRAVSSRGANVLTF. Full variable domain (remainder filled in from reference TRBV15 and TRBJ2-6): DAMVIQNPRYQVTQFGKPVTLSCSQTLNHNVMYWYQQKSSQAPKLLFHYYDKDFNNEADTPDNFQSRRPNTSFCFLDIRSPGLGDTAMYLCATSRAVSSRGANVLTFGAGSRLTVL.

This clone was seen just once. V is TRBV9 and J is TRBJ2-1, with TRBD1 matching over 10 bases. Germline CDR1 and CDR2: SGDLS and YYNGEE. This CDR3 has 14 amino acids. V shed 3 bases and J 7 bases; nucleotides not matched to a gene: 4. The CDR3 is CASSERTGGNEQFF. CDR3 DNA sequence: TGTGCCAGCAGCGAGAGGACAGGGGGGAATGAGCAGTTCTTC.

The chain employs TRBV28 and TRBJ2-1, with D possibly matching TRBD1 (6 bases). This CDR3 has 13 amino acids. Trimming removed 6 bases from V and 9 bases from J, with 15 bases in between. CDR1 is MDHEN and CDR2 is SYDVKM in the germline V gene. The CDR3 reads CASREGQLFEQFF. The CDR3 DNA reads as TGTGCCAGCAGGGAAGGACAGCTGTTTGAGCAGTTCTTC.

CDR3 protein: CASSLSSGTGNQPQHF. The CDR3 DNA sequence: TGTGCCAGCAGTTTATCGTCCGGGACAGGCAATCAGCCCCAGCATTTT. The chain uses TRBV27 and TRBJ1-5, with 7 bases that match TRBD1. After removal of 0 bases from V and 2 bases from J, the junction contained 4 bases not matched to a gene. Germline CDR1 and CDR2: MNHEY and SMNVEV (reference sequence). The CDR3 is 16 amino acids.

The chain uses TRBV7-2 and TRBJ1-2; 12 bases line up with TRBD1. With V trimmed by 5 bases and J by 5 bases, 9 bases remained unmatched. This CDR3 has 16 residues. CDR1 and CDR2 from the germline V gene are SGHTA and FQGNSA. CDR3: CASSISGTGGAYGYTF. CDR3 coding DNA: TGTGCCAGCAGCATTTCCGGGACAGGGGGCGCTTATGGCTACACCTTC.

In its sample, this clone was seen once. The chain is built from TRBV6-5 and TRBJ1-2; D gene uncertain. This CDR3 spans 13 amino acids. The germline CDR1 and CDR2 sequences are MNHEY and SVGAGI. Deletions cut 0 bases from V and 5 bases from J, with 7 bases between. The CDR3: CASSYSVGYGYTF. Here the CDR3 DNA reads TGTGCCAGCAGTTACTCGGTCGGGTATGGCTACACCTTC.

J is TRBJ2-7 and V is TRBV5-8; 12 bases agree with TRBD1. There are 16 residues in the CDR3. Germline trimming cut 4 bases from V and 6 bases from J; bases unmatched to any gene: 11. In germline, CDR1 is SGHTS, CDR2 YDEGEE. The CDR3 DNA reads TGTGCCAGCAGCCGCGGGACAGGGGGCTTTAGGACCGAGCAGTACTTC. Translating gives CASSRGTGGFRTEQYF.

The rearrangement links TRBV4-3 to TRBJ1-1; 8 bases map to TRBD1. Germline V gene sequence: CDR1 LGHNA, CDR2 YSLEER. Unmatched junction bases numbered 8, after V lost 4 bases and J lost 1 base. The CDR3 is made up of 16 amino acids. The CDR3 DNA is TGCGCCAGCAGCCGCAACAGGGGGTCGCGGAACACTGAAGCTTTCTTT. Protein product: CASSRNRGSRNTEAFF.

CDR3 nucleotides: TGTGCCAGCAGTCCATCGGGACTCAAGCAATTGCGGTACTTC. Translation gives CASSPSGLKQLRYF. The chain has TRBV27 and TRBJ2-7; D might be TRBD2 (6 bases). The V and J ends lost 5 bases and 12 bases respectively, with 23 bases between them. CDR1 is MNHEY, CDR2 SMNVEV, per germline (reference sequence). This CDR3 comprises 14 residues.

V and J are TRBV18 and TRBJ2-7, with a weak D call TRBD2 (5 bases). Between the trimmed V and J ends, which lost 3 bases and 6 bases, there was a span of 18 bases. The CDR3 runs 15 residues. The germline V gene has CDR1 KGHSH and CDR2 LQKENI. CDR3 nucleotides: TGTGCCAGCTCACCGGCCGGTTCGGGGTGGCTCGAGCAGTACTTC. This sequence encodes CASSPAGSGWLEQYF.

CDR3 in amino acids: CASSRQGIAGSGYTF. Written as DNA, the CDR3 is TGTGCCAGCAGCCGGCAGGGGATCGCGGGTAGTGGCTACACCTTC. V usage is TRBV7-2 and J usage is TRBJ1-2; D is possibly TRBD1 (6 bases). Germline CDR1 reads SGHTA; CDR2 reads FQGNSA. The V end was cut by 5 bases, the J end by 7 bases, with 20 bases between. This CDR3 contains 15 residues.

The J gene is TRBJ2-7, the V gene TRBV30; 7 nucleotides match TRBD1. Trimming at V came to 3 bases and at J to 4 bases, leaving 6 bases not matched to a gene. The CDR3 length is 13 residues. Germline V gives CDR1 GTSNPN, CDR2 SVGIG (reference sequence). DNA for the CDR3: TGTGCCTGGAGCTCCGGGACAGCGTACGAGCAGTACTTC. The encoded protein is CAWSSGTAYEQYF.

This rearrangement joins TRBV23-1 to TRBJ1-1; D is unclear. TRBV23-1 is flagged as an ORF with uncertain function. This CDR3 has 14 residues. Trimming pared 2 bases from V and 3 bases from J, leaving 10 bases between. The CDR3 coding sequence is TGCGCCAGCAGTCAAGTCTGGAGGGACACTGAAGCTTTCTTT. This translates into CASSQVWRDTEAFF.

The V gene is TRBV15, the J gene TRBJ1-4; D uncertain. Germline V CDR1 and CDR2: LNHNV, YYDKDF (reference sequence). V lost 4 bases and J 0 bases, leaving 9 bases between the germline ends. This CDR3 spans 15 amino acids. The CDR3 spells CATSNSIATNEKLFF. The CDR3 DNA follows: TGTGCCACCAGCAACTCAATTGCAACTAATGAAAAACTGTTTTTT.

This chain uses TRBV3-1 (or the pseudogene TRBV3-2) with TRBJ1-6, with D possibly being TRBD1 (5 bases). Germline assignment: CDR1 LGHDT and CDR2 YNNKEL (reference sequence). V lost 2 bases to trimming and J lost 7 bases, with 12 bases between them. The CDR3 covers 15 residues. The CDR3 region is CASSQLGAKNSPLHF. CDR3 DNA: TGTGCCAGCAGCCAATTAGGGGCAAAGAATTCACCCCTCCACTTT.

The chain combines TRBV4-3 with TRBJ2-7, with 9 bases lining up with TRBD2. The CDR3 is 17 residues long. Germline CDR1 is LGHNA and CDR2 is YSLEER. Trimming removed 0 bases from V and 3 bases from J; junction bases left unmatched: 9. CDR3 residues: CASSQDLKGLALYEQYF. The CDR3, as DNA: TGCGCCAGCAGCCAAGATCTGAAGGGACTAGCCCTCTACGAGCAGTACTTC.

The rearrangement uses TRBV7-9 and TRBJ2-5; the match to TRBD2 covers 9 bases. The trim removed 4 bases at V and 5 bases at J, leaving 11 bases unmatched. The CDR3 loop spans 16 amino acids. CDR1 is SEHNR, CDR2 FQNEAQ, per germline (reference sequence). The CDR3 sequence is CASSSSGAGGLETQYF. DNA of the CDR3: TGTGCCAGCAGCTCGTCGGGAGCGGGGGGATTGGAGACCCAGTACTTC.

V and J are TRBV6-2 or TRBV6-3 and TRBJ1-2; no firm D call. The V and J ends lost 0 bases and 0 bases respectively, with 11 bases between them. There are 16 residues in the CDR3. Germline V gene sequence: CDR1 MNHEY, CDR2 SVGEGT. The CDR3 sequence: CASSYSTRPSNYGYTF. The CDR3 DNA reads TGTGCCAGCAGTTACTCGACCAGGCCGTCTAACTATGGCTACACCTTC.

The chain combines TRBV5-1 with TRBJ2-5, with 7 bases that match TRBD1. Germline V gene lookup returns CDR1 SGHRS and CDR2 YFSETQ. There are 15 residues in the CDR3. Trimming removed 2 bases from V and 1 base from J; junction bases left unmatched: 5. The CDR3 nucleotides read TGCGCCAGCAGCTTAGGTAGGGGGCGCCAAGAGACCCAGTACTTC. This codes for CASSLGRGRQETQYF.

DNA of the CDR3: TGTGCCAGCAGCCAGGCGGGACAGGGGGCTCGGCGGTCACCCCTCCACTTT. Encoded protein: CASSQAGQGARRSPLHF. V is TRBV3-1 (or the pseudogene TRBV3-2) and J is TRBJ1-6, with 12 bases matching TRBD1. Germline-derived CDR1 and CDR2 are LGHDT and YNNKEL (reference sequence). The CDR3 loop spans 17 amino acids. V gave up 3 bases and J gave up 10 bases; unmatched junction bases: 10.

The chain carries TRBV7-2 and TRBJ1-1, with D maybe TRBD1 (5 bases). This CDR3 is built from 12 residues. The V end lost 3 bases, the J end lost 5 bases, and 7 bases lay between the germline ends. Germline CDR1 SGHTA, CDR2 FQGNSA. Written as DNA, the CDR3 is TGTGCCAGCAGCTTTCGACAGACTGAAGCTTTCTTT. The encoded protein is CASSFRQTEAFF.

CDR3 in DNA: TGTGCCAGCAGCTCAGGACTAGCGGGGGGGCGTGAGACCCAGTACTTC. Its translation is CASSSGLAGGRETQYF. The chain uses TRBV9 and TRBJ2-5; 15 positions match TRBD2. This CDR3 spans 16 amino acids. With 4 bases clipped from V and 5 bases from J, the junction kept 6 bases outside the gene matches. Germline CDR1 reads SGDLS; CDR2 reads YYNGEE.

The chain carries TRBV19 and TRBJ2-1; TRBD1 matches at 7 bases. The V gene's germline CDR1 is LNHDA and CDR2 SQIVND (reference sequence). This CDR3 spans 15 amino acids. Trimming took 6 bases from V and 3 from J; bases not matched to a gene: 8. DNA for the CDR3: TGTGCCAGTAGCCTGACAGGGTCCCTCTACAATGAGCAGTTCTTC. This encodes CASSLTGSLYNEQFF.